Included here is one T cell receptor beta chain sequence, with context. This sample is part of a study of T cell responses to AZD1222 COVID-19 vaccine. This CDR3 has 13 residues. V was pared by 5 bases and J by 3 bases, with 11 bases between. CDR1 is SQVTM and CDR2 is ANQGSEA in the germline V gene. Data came from immunoSEQ multiplex PCR; TCRdb stores just in-frame clones and leaves some out. Here the sample spans more than 75,000 clones, roughly 86% being singletons. The sequence was collected from an adult who received the AZD1222 COVID-19 vaccine. The chain uses TRBV29-1 and TRBJ1-5; maybe TRBD1 (5 bases). The sample in question was peripheral blood, obtained 28 days after the second AZD1222 dose. CDR3 bases: TGCAGCGTTCGTGACAGATACAATCAGCCCCAGCATTTT. Residues: CSVRDRYNQPQHF.